The 9 T cell receptor beta chains reported below all come from one sample, sequenced in a study of T-cell memory formation after mild COVID-19 (dated by TCRdb to the early 2020s). Library preparation used 5' RACE. The sequencer was an Illumina NovaSeq 6000. Through fastp at Q25 and MiXCR, TCRdb rebuilt clones from the public reads, retaining in-frame beta chains. Each entry is one CDR3 protein sequence, shown with its most common DNA and genes. The sample profile shows hundreds of thousands of distinct CDR3 sequences; about a fifth of them were found once. The ten top clones hold roughly an eighth of the sample. Input material: PBMCs or a T cell subset sorted from them (not recorded which). All receptors derive from an adult woman who had mild COVID-19 (a few samples of this study predate the infection). The sample titles of this study are shuffled in the database, so cell type and time point are left out; the donor was told from shared clones.

The rearrangement links TRBV7-2 to TRBJ2-1; possibly TRBD2 for D (5 bases). CDR1 SGHTA and CDR2 FQGNSA come from the germline V gene. The V end lost 0 bases, the J end lost 9 bases, and 9 bases lay between the germline ends. This CDR3 contains 13 residues. This CDR3 is CASSLAMAGEQFF. The CDR3 coding sequence is TGTGCCAGCAGCTTAGCGATGGCGGGTGAGCAGTTCTTC.

The J gene is TRBJ2-5, the V gene TRBV20-1, with D maybe TRBD2 (6 bases). V lost 5 bases, J lost 1 base, and 8 bases lay in between. This CDR3 has 12 amino acids. CDR1 and CDR2 (germline): DFQATT, SNEGSKA (reference sequence). CDR3 sequence reads: CSALGGQETQYF. The CDR3 nucleotides are TGCAGTGCTCTGGGGGGCCAAGAGACCCAGTACTTC.

This clonotype was recorded a few times. The rearrangement uses TRBV24-1 and TRBJ2-1, with D possibly matching TRBD1 (7 bases). V dropped 0 bases and J dropped 12 bases, with 11 bases sitting between them. Germline loops: CDR1 KGHDR, CDR2 SFDVKD. The CDR3 sequence is 13 residues long. CDR3 residues: CATSDLGGGVQFF. Written as DNA, the CDR3 is TGTGCCACCAGTGATTTGGGAGGGGGCGTGCAGTTCTTC.

This clonotype was counted only a few times. V gene TRBV18 combines with J gene TRBJ2-6; no clear D. Trimming pared 6 bases from V and 0 bases from J, leaving 6 bases between. Germline V gene lookup returns CDR1 KGHSH and CDR2 LQKENI. The CDR3 is 14 amino acids. The CDR3 here is CASSASSGANVLTF. The CDR3 DNA sequence: TGTGCCAGCTCTGCGAGCTCTGGGGCCAACGTCCTGACTTTC. Full variable domain (rest looked up from reference TRBV18 and TRBJ2-6): NAGVMQNPRHLVRRRGQEARLRCSPMKGHSHVYWYRQLPEEGLKFMVYLQKENIIDESGMPKERFSAEFPKEGPSILRIQQVVRGDSAAYFCASSASSGANVLTFGAGSRLTVL.

This clonotype was detected many times. Mismatch with germline at one junction end may stem from a read error. This chain links TRBV12-3 or TRBV12-4 with TRBJ1-1; TRBD1 agrees at 7 bases. CDR3 length: 14 amino acids. DNA of the CDR3: TGTGCCAGCAGCTTAGGGACAGCGAACACTGAAGCTTTCTTT. Its protein is CASSLGTANTEAFF.

V is TRBV7-2 and J is TRBJ2-3; the D is unclear. CDR1 is SGHTA, CDR2 FQGNSA, per germline. V lost 1 base, J lost 4 bases, and 9 bases lay in between. This CDR3 is 14 amino acids long. DNA of the CDR3: TGTGCCAGCAGCTTAGGGTCTGTCGCAGATACGCAGTATTTT. This sequence encodes CASSLGSVADTQYF.

This clonotype was seen a few times. The chain couples TRBV5-5 to TRBJ2-5; 10 bases fit TRBD2. V was pared by 0 bases and J by 4 bases, with 6 bases of the junction left unmatched. There are 16 residues in the CDR3. Germline loops: CDR1 SGHKS, CDR2 YYEKEE (reference sequence). The CDR3 DNA sequence: TGTGCCAGCAGCTTGGGGCTAGCGGGGGCGTCAGAGACCCAGTACTTC. It translates to CASSLGLAGASETQYF.

CDR3 sequence (DNA): TGTGCCAGCAGCCCCACACGGGACAGCTATGGCTACACCTTC. Protein: CASSPTRDSYGYTF. The rearrangement uses TRBV3-1 and TRBJ1-2, with 7 nucleotides matching TRBD1. V lost 4 bases and J lost 4; bases outside the gene matches: 6. Germline V gives CDR1 LGHDT, CDR2 YNNKEL (reference sequence). This CDR3 region has 14 residues.

V gene TRBV12-3 or TRBV12-4 combines with J gene TRBJ2-7, with TRBD1 identical over 10 bases. With 5 bases clipped from V and 0 bases from J, the junction kept 4 bases outside the gene matches. This CDR3 contains 15 residues. Here the CDR3 reads CASSGTGASSYEQYF. CDR3 nucleotide sequence: TGTGCCAGCAGTGGGACAGGGGCGTCCTCCTACGAGCAGTACTTC.